Reported below is one T cell receptor (beta chain). This sample is part of a study of blood T cell repertoires in COVID-19. For the study at large: Acute-phase and convalescent COVID-19 samples originated in the United States, Italy and Spain. PBMCs, B-cell-depleted T cells, or T cells provided the cDNA or gDNA that made up the material.

V was shortened by 7 bases and J by 0 bases, with 18 bases between the two germline ends. The CDR3 covers 17 residues. The germline CDR1 and CDR2 sequences are LNHDA and SQIVND (reference sequence). Original methodology: Reference gene primer amplification yielded estimated nucleated cell counts. Sequencing used immunoSEQ multiplex PCR; TCRdb keeps in-frame clones, though not all of them. The DNA was the basis for D and trimming; V, J and clone size are from that table. Of 280,000 or so clones in the sample, around 91% were seen once. The sequenced sample was peripheral blood. The TCR originated in a woman aged 60 to 75 with acute or convalescent COVID-19. The chain recombines TRBV19 with TRBJ1-4; no definite D call. CDR3 loop: CASTLHGETATNEKLFF. CDR3 nucleotide sequence: TGTGCCAGTACCCTTCACGGGGAGACCGCAACTAATGAAAAACTGTTTTTT. The full variable domain, completed using reference TRBV19 and TRBJ1-4, is DGGITQSPKYLFRKEGQNVTLSCEQNLNHDAMYWYRQDPGQGLRLIYYSQIVNDFQKGDIAEGYSVSREKKESFPLTVTSAQKNPTAFYLCASTLHGETATNEKLFFGSGTQLSVL.